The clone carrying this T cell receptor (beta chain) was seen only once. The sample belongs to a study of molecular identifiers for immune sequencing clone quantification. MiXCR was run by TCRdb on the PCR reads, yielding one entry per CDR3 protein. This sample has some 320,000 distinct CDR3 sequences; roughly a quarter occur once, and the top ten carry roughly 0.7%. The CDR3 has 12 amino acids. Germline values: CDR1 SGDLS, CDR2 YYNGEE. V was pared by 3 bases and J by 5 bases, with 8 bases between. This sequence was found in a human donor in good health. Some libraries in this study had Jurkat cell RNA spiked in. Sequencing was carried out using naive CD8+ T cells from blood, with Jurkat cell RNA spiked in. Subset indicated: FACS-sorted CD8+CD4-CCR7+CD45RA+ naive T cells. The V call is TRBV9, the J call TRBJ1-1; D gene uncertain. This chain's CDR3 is CASSGAETEAFF. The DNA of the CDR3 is TGTGCCAGCAGCGGGGCAGAGACTGAAGCTTTCTTT.